The rows below give T cell receptor beta chains drawn from one sample of a study of blood T cell repertoires in COVID-19. Sequencing was performed with immunoSEQ multiplex PCR; in TCRdb, only in-frame clones are kept and a portion is missing. The sample holds 300,000 to 350,000 clones, roughly 87% seen once. The sample was PBMCs or T cells enriched from blood (not recorded which). The receptors here all came from a woman in her thirties who had recovered from COVID-19. Both conserved end residues are part of each CDR3. Fields, in order: V gene, J gene, clone size, D gene, CDR3 DNA, CDR3 protein. The D gene is left open where the match is weak. A clone size is listed for some rows: how often the clone was seen (once, few, many), or a class if it is expanded.

>TRBV6-2/TRBV6-3|TRBJ2-5|-|TRBD1
TGTGCCAGCAGTCCAGGACAGGCCCAAAGGGGAGAGACCCAGTACTTC
CASSPGQAQRGETQYF
>TRBV5-1|TRBJ1-4|-|-
TGCGCCAGCAGCTTGCTGGGGGGGCGGGATGAAAAACTGTTTTTT
CASSLLGGRDEKLFF
>TRBV3-1/TRBV3-2|TRBJ2-7|once|-
TGTGCCAGCAGCCAAGATCAGGTCAGGGTGTACGAGCAGTACTTC
CASSQDQVRVYEQYF
>TRBV6-5|TRBJ2-3|once|TRBD2
TGTGCCAGCGGGCGGGGGGGCAACTCAGATACGCAGTATTTT
CASGRGGNSDTQYF
>TRBV13|TRBJ2-3|-|TRBD1
TGTGCCAGCAGCTTAGGCCGGGACAGGGGCACAGATACGCAGTATTTT
CASSLGRDRGTDTQYF
>TRBV6-2/TRBV6-3|TRBJ1-5|-|-
TGTGCCAGCAGTTACAGCGAGAATGGCAATCAGCCCCAGCATTTT
CASSYSENGNQPQHF
>TRBV28|TRBJ1-3|-|-
TGTGCCAGCAGACCGGACAGCTCTGGAAACACCATATATTTT
CASRPDSSGNTIYF
>TRBV6-2/TRBV6-3|TRBJ1-6|-|-
TGTGCCAGCAGTAAATACCAGGGTAATTCACCCCTCCACTTT
CASSKYQGNSPLHF
>TRBV5-4|TRBJ2-2|-|TRBD1
TGTGCCAGCAGACCCGGGTACAGGGGGTTCGCGAACACCGGGGAGCTGTTTTTT
CASRPGYRGFANTGELFF
>TRBV27|TRBJ2-3|-|TRBD2
TGTGCCAGCAGTTCCCTGGGCGGGGGGGGCACAGATACGCAGTATTTT
CASSSLGGGGTDTQYF
>TRBV28|TRBJ2-7|-|TRBD2
TGTGCCAGCAGTGCGGGACTAGCGGGGGCCTACGAGCAGTACTTC
CASSAGLAGAYEQYF
>TRBV2|TRBJ1-2|-|TRBD1
TGTGCCAGCAGTTTATTTACAGGGGCCAATAACTATGGCTACACCTTC
CASSLFTGANNYGYTF
>TRBV7-9|TRBJ2-1|-|TRBD2
TGTGCCAGCAGCTTACGGACTAGCGGGGGTGGGGAGCAGTTCTTC
CASSLRTSGGGEQFF
>TRBV5-4|TRBJ2-5|-|TRBD2
TGTGCCAGCAGCTTGGAGGGACTAGCGGGGGTGGGGGAGACCCAGTACTTC
CASSLEGLAGVGETQYF
>TRBV5-1|TRBJ1-3|-|TRBD1
TGCGCCAGCAGCCGCGGGACAGGGCGGACCACCATATATTTT
CASSRGTGRTTIYF
>TRBV6-5|TRBJ2-2|-|-
TGTGCCAGCAGTAAACAGGGTGGGGGCACCGGGGAGCTGTTTTTT
CASSKQGGGTGELFF
>TRBV3-1/TRBV3-2|TRBJ2-1|once|TRBD2
TGTGCCAGCACTATAGCGGGGGGGTACAATGAGCAGTTCTTC
CASTIAGGYNEQFF
>TRBV15|TRBJ1-1|-|-
TGTGCCCGTCCGTCAGTTGAAGCTTTCTTT
CARPSVEAFF
>TRBV5-4|TRBJ1-1|-|TRBD1
TGTGCCAGCAGCTTGGGTCTGGTGAGGGGGCTTGGCACTGAAGCTTTCTTT
CASSLGLVRGLGTEAFF
>TRBV6-5|TRBJ2-2|-|-
TGTGCCAGCACCCAGACGAGACAGACCGGGGAGCTGTTTTTT
CASTQTRQTGELFF
>TRBV21-1|TRBJ2-1|-|-
TGTGCCAGCAGCGCCCGAAAGTGGCTTTGCAATGAGCAGTTCTTC
CASSARKWLCNEQFF
>TRBV10-3|TRBJ2-7|-|TRBD1
TGTGCCATCAGTGAACGACAGGGGGCCTACGAGCAGTACTTC
CAISERQGAYEQYF
>TRBV7-2|TRBJ1-2|-|-
TGTGCCAGCAGCTTAAGTCGTGGCGGCTACACCTTC
CASSLSRGGYTF
>TRBV28|TRBJ2-3|-|TRBD2
TGTGCCAGCAGTTTAACGGCGGGGGGAGGGGGAGATACGCAGTATTTT
CASSLTAGGGGDTQYF
>TRBV6-6|TRBJ1-1|-|-
TGTGCCAGCACGATCCGCGGACAGGAAGCTTTCTTT
CASTIRGQEAFF
>TRBV2|TRBJ1-1|few|TRBD1
TGTGCCAGCAGTGAAGGGACAGGTGAAATCGTATCGCGGAGAGACGACACTGAAGCTTTCTTT
CASSEGTGEIVSRRDDTEAFF
>TRBV11-3|TRBJ2-7|once|TRBD2
TGTGCCAGCAGCCTCCGTGGGGAGGGAGGGTACGAGCAGTACTTC
CASSLRGEGGYEQYF
>TRBV30|TRBJ1-2|-|TRBD1
TGTGCCTCCCCACGCCTCGGGACAGGTGGAAATGGCTACACCTTC
CASPRLGTGGNGYTF
>TRBV5-1|TRBJ2-1|-|TRBD2
TGCGCCAGCAGCTTGGCTAGCGGGGACCTAGGAGAGCAGTTCTTC
CASSLASGDLGEQFF
>TRBV7-9|TRBJ2-1|-|-
TGTGCCAGCAGGGGTAGGGCGGGGAGTCTTACGGGCGAGCAGTTCTTC
CASRGRAGSLTGEQFF
>TRBV28|TRBJ2-2|once|TRBD1
TGTGCCAGCAGTTCTCCCCGCCGGACAGGGAACACCGGGGAGCTGTTTTTT
CASSSPRRTGNTGELFF
>TRBV4-3|TRBJ2-2|few|-
TGCGCCAGCAGCCAAGAGGGTCAGGCCGGGGAGCTGTTTTTT
CASSQEGQAGELFF
>TRBV2|TRBJ2-2|once|TRBD1
TGTGCCAGCAGTGAAGTCGGACAGGGGCGAGGCACCGGGGAGCTGTTTTTT
CASSEVGQGRGTGELFF
>TRBV28|TRBJ2-7|-|-
TGTGCCAGCAGCCAACCTACAGTAGTCCACGAGCAGTACTTC
CASSQPTVVHEQYF
>TRBV24-1|TRBJ1-3|-|-
TGTGCCACCAGTGACCCTCTGACAGGCGGAAACACCATATATTTT
CATSDPLTGGNTIYF
>TRBV12-3/TRBV12-4|TRBJ1-2|once|-
TGTGCCAGCAGTCACCGGGAGAACTATGGCTACACCTTC
CASSHRENYGYTF
>TRBV3-1/TRBV3-2|TRBJ1-1|-|-
TGTGCCAGCAGCCCCGGGGTATCGGGCACTGAAGCTTTCTTT
CASSPGVSGTEAFF
>TRBV29-1|TRBJ2-4|-|-
TGCAGCGTTCCAGGGCCCGCCGGGAGAGAGTACTTC
CSVPGPAGREYF
>TRBV5-4|TRBJ2-3|-|-
TGTGCCAGCAGCTTGGACGGGGGGCGCACAGATACGCAGTATTTT
CASSLDGGRTDTQYF
>TRBV3-1/TRBV3-2|TRBJ1-1|-|-
TGTGCCAGCAGCCAATCATTTACTGAAGCTTTCTTT
CASSQSFTEAFF
>TRBV11-3|TRBJ2-1|-|TRBD2
TGTGCCAGCAGCTTAGAGGTCCTAGCGGGCTATTCCTCCTCGCACAATGAGCAGTTCTTC
CASSLEVLAGYSSSHNEQFF
>TRBV7-9|TRBJ1-2|-|TRBD1
TGTGCCAGCAGCTTAGGAACAGGGGGAAGCTATGGCTACACCTTC
CASSLGTGGSYGYTF
>TRBV11-2|TRBJ2-1|-|TRBD2
TGTGCCAGCAGCTTAATGGCGGGGGGGCTTTTGAATGAGCAGTTCTTC
CASSLMAGGLLNEQFF
>TRBV7-9|TRBJ2-5|few|-
TGTGCCAGCAGCTTATCGGCCCGGGGGGCGCGAGAGACCCAGTACTTC
CASSLSARGARETQYF
>TRBV10-3|TRBJ1-3|-|-
TGTGCCATCAGCGACACAGGGAAGGCCGGAAACACCATATATTTT
CAISDTGKAGNTIYF
>TRBV28|TRBJ2-7|-|-
TGTGCCAGCAGCCAGCGATACGAGCAGTACTTC
CASSQRYEQYF
>TRBV6-5|TRBJ1-6|-|TRBD1
TGTGCCAGCAGGCAGACAGGGGTTAATTCACCCCTCCACTTT
CASRQTGVNSPLHF
>TRBV7-2|TRBJ1-3|once|-
TGTGCCAGCAGCTTCGGTGGAAACACCATATATTTT
CASSFGGNTIYF
>TRBV6-5|TRBJ1-4|-|-
TGTGCCAGCAACGGGCCAGGGGCAACTAATGAAAAACTGTTTTTT
CASNGPGATNEKLFF
>TRBV4-1|TRBJ2-5|-|TRBD2
TGCGCCAGCAGCCAAGCACTAGCGGGGGGCTCCCAGGTGGCGGAGACCCAGTACTTC
CASSQALAGGSQVAETQYF
>TRBV18|TRBJ1-6|once|TRBD1
TGTGCCAGCTCACCCGACAGGGGGTCTTCACCCCTCCACTTT
CASSPDRGSSPLHF
>TRBV4-1|TRBJ2-7|-|TRBD2
TGCGCCAGCAGCCAAGAAGACGGGGGGGCCGGGGAGCAGTACTTC
CASSQEDGGAGEQYF
>TRBV19|TRBJ2-2|-|TRBD1
TGTGCCAGTAGTATAGTAAGATGCGGACAGGGGACCGGGGAGCTGTTTTTT
CASSIVRCGQGTGELFF
>TRBV12-3/TRBV12-4|TRBJ1-1|-|TRBD1
TGTGCCAGCAGCAGAGACAGGGGCGCCCAAACTTTCTTT
CASSRDRGAQTFF
>TRBV6-5|TRBJ1-1|-|TRBD1
TGTGCCAGCAGACAGGGGGCAGGCACTGAAGCTTTCTTT
CASRQGAGTEAFF